A selection of T cell receptor beta chains follows, all from one sample in a study of blood T cells in healthy people across ages. TCRdb re-derived calls from the 5' RACE reads in MiXCR, one entry per CDR3 protein. The table has around 800,000 distinct CDR3 sequences, around 45% seen once; the top ten hold 18%. The material sequenced was blood. Receptor source: an elderly man in good health. Both conserved end residues are part of each CDR3. The D gene is left open where the match is weak. Size is stated for part of the rows, as once, few or many counts, or as a class when the clone is expanded.

14,TRBV7-2,TRBJ1-2,few,-,TGTGCCAGCAGCTTAGCCGGGGTTAATCGAGGCTACACCTTC,CASSLAGVNRGYTF
17,TRBV15,TRBJ2-1,few,TRBD2,TGTGCCACCAGCAGAGACGTAGCGGGGGGCCGGGGCAATGAGCAGTTCTTC,CATSRDVAGGRGNEQFF
14,TRBV12-3/TRBV12-4,TRBJ1-5,-,-,TGTGCCAGCAGTTCACCCGGGATCAATCAGCCCCAGCATTTT,CASSSPGINQPQHF
14,TRBV6-2/TRBV6-3,TRBJ1-2,-,-,TGTGCCAGCAGTTACGGAGGCATAGGCAATGGCTACACCTTC,CASSYGGIGNGYTF
15,TRBV12-3/TRBV12-4,TRBJ2-2,-,TRBD2,TGTGCCAGCAGCCCGACGGGAGGGAGCACCGGGGAGCTGTTTTTT,CASSPTGGSTGELFF
14,TRBV11-3,TRBJ2-1,-,-,TGTGCCAGCAGCGGTTGGGCGGAAGGTAATGAGCAGTTCTTC,CASSGWAEGNEQFF
13,TRBV7-8,TRBJ1-1,once,-,TGTGCCAGCAGCCGGGCAAGGACCACTGAAGCTTTCTTT,CASSRARTTEAFF
14,TRBV24-1,TRBJ2-1,many,TRBD1,TGTGCCACCAGTCTGGGACAGGGGTGGGATGAGCAGTTCTTC,CATSLGQGWDEQFF
15,TRBV5-1,TRBJ1-5,-,-,TGCGCCAGCAGCTTGGAAGTGGGTGGCAATCAGCCCCAGCATTTT,CASSLEVGGNQPQHF
14,TRBV7-2,TRBJ1-6,few,-,TGTGCCAGCAGCTTAAGACAGGCGGGATCACCCCTCCACTTT,CASSLRQAGSPLHF
16,TRBV4-3,TRBJ2-5,-,-,TGCGCCAGCAGCCAAGATGGAGCCAAACACGGGAGCATTCAGAACTTC,CASSQDGAKHGSIQNF
16,TRBV5-6,TRBJ2-1,-,TRBD1,TGTGCCAGCAGCTGGGAGTCGGGACAGGGGGCGAGGGAGCAGTTCTTC,CASSWESGQGAREQFF
16,TRBV7-2,TRBJ2-1,-,TRBD1,TGTGCCAGCAGCTTCACCGGGACAGGGGCCCACAATGAGCAGTTCTTC,CASSFTGTGAHNEQFF
16,TRBV7-3,TRBJ2-1,few,-,TGTGCCAGCAGACGCTCAGGAAGCGGAGCTCACAATGAGCAGTTCTTC,CASRRSGSGAHNEQFF
15,TRBV10-3,TRBJ2-5,-,-,TGTGCCATCAGTGATGGGGGTAGGACGGAAGAGACCCAGTACTTC,CAISDGGRTEETQYF
15,TRBV5-1,TRBJ2-4,-,TRBD2,TGCGCCAGCAGCTTTTACAGGACTAGCGGGAGTAAGCAGTACTTC,CASSFYRTSGSKQYF